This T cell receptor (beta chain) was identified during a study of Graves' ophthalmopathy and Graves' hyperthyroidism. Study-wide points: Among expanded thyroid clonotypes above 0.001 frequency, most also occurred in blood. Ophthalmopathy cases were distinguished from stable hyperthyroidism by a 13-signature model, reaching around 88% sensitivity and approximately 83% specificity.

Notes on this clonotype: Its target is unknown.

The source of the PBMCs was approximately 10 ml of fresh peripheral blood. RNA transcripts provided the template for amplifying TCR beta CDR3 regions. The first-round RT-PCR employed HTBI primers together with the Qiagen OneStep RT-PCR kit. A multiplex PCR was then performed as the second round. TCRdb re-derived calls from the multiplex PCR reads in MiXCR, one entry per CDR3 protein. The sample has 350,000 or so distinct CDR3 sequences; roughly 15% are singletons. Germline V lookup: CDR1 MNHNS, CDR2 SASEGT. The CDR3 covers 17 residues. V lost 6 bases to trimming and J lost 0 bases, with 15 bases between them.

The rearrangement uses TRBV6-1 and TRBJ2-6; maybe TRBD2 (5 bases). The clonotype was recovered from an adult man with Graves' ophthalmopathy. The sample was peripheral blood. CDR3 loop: CASRPRTSFSGANVLTF. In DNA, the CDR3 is TGTGCCAGCAGACCCAGGACTTCCTTCTCTGGGGCCAACGTCCTGACTTTC.